This T cell receptor (beta chain) was obtained from a study of shared clonotypes between healthy human individuals. Study in general: Per donor, three plates held CD4 naive cells, three held CD4 memory, two held CD8 naive and one held CD8 memory.

This CDR3 comprises 13 residues. V was cut by 5 bases and J by 1 base, with 8 bases left in between. CDR1 and CDR2 from the germline V gene are SGHTA and FQGNSA. Assay runs were performed at deep level. Libraries were prepared by immunoSEQ multiplex PCR; TCRdb keeps only in-frame clonotypes and omits some of them. The table lists 950,000 to 1,100,000 clones, more than 75% of them singletons. Each of the donors was a healthy adult who was HIV-negative and had not had a recent acute infection or vaccination. Naive CD45RA+ and memory CD45RA-negative subsets were split from CD4+ cells. The chain uses TRBV7-2 and TRBJ1-1; D remains ambiguous. The sequence came from a man between 18 and 35 years old in good health. Some clones in this sample may be carry-over from other donors' samples. Sequencing was carried out using memory CD4+ T cells from PBMCs. The subset here: CD45RA-negative fraction. In nucleotides, the CDR3 is TGTGCCAGCAGCGCGGGATGGAACACTGAAGCTTTCTTT. This sequence encodes CASSAGWNTEAFF.